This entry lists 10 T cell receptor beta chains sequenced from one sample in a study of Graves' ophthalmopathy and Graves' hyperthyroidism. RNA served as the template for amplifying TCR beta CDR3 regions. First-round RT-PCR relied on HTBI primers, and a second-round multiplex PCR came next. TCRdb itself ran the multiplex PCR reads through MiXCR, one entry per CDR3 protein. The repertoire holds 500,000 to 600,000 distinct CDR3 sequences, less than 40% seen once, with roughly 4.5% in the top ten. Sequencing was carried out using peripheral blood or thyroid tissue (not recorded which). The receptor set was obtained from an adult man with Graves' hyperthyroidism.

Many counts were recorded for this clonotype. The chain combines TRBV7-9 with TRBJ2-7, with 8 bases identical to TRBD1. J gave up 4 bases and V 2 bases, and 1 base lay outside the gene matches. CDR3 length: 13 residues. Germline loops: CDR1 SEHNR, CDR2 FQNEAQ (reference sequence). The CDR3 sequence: CASSLYRGYEQYF. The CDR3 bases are TGTGCCAGCAGCTTATACAGGGGGTACGAGCAGTACTTC.

The CDR3 reads CASSFWGPGTEAFF. In DNA, the CDR3 is TGCGCCAGCAGCTTCTGGGGGCCGGGCACTGAAGCTTTCTTT. This sequence joins TRBV5-1 and TRBJ1-1; a possible D gene is TRBD1 (6 bases). The CDR3 length is 14 residues. The germline V gene has CDR1 SGHRS and CDR2 YFSETQ. V gave up 2 bases and J gave up 4 bases, with 12 bases separating them.

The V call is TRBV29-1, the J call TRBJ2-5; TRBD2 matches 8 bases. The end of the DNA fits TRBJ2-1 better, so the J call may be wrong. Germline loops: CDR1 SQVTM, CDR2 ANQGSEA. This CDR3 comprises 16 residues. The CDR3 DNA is TGCAGCGTCAACCCTTCCGGGACTAGAATAGAGGATGAGCAGTTCTTC. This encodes CSVNPSGTRIEDEQFF.

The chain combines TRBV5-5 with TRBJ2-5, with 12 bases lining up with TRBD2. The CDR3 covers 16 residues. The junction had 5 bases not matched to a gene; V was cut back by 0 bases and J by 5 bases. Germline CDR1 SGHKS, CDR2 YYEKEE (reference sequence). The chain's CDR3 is CASSLGLAGAGETQYF. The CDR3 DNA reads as TGTGCCAGCAGCTTGGGACTAGCGGGGGCGGGTGAGACCCAGTACTTC.

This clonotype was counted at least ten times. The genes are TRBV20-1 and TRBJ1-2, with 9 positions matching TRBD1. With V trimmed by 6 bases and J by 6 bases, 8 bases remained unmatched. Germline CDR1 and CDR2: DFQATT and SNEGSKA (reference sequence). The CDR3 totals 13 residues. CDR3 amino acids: CSAKRGQGHGYTF. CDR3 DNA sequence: TGCAGTGCAAAACGAGGACAGGGGCATGGCTACACCTTC.

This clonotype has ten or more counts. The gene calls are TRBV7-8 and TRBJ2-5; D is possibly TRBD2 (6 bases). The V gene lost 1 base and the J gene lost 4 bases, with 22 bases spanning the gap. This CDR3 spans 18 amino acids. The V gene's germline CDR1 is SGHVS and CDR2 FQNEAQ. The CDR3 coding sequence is TGTGCCAGCAGCTTAGAGTACGGAGGGCGCGGAGGGTCAGAGACCCAGTACTTC. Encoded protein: CASSLEYGGRGGSETQYF.

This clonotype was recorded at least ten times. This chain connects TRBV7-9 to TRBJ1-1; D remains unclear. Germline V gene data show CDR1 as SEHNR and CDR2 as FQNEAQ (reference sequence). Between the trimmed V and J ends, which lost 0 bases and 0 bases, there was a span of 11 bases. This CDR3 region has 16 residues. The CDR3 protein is CASSLAGGHMNTEAFF. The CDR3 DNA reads TGTGCCAGCAGCTTAGCGGGAGGGCACATGAACACTGAAGCTTTCTTT.

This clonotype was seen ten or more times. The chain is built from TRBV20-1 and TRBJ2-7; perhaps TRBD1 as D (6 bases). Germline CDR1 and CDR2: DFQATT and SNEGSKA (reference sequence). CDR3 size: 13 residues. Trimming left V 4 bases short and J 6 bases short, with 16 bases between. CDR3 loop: CSAKGPRGFEQYF. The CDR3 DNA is TGCAGTGCTAAGGGACCCAGGGGTTTCGAGCAGTACTTC.

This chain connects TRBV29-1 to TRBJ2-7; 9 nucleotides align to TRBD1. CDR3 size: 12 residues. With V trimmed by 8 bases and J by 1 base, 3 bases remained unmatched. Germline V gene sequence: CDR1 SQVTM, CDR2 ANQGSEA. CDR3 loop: CSKTGGSYEQYF. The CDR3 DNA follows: TGCAGCAAGACAGGGGGATCCTACGAGCAGTACTTC.

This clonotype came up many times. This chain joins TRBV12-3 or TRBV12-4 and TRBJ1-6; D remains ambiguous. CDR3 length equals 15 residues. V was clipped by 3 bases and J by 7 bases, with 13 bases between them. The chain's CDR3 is CASSFNTGRNSPLHF. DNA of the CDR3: TGTGCCAGCAGTTTTAACACTGGTAGGAATTCACCCCTCCACTTT.